This T cell receptor (beta chain) was sequenced for a study of regulatory T cells in long-lasting Graves disease. At the level of the study: Antithyroid drug use was under 3 months in newly diagnosed Graves' patients.

This clonotype was counted many times. What it recognizes is unknown. Time point defined: newly diagnosed GD, antithyroid drugs for less than 3 months. Isolated PBMC RNA provided the starting material for the TCR library. Study-wide points: Graves' patients with persistent disease showed TCR diversity lower than patients newly diagnosed. It was possible that the small sample size reduced accuracy.

In building TCR beta libraries, iRepertoire HTBI primers were used together with Arm-PCR of CDR3 regions. TCRdb re-called the multiplex PCR reads through MiXCR, storing one row per CDR3 protein. The repertoire holds hundreds of thousands of distinct CDR3 sequences, with around 15% as singletons. These data also formed part of another study, on T cells in Graves' hyperthyroidism and ophthalmopathy. That publication notes: In the first-round RT-PCR of the TCR CDR3, the HTBI primer set was used.

The sequencing used peripheral blood mononuclear cells (PBMCs), collected at new diagnosis, from a patient treated with antithyroid drugs. The sequence was obtained from a woman aged 40 to 65 with Graves disease.

In DNA, the CDR3 is TGTGCCAGCACCCTGGGGGATTCACCCCTCCACTTT. This codes for CASTLGDSPLHF. The chain is built from TRBV5-6 and TRBJ1-6, with D possibly TRBD1 on 5 matching bases. The CDR3 is made up of 12 amino acids. Trimming pared 6 bases from V and 8 bases from J, leaving 9 bases between. Germline loops: CDR1 SGHDT, CDR2 YYEEEE.